This T cell receptor beta chain comes out of a study of T cells in Graves' hyperthyroidism and ophthalmopathy. This clonotype showed up just a few times. The antigen is not known. Study-level results: Most expanded thyroid clonotypes above 0.001 recurred in blood.

Amplified TCR beta CDR3 regions derived from RNA transcripts. The primer set for the first-round RT-PCR of the TCR CDR3 was HTBI. TCRdb recomputed calls from the multiplex PCR reads with MiXCR, one row per CDR3 protein. Among just over 550,000 distinct CDR3 sequences listed, about half were seen once. This CDR3 has 10 residues. Germline V lookup: CDR1 SQVTM, CDR2 ANQGSEA. This clonotype was obtained from a woman in her late teens or twenties with Graves' hyperthyroidism. Material: peripheral blood or thyroid tissue (not recorded which). The chain carries TRBV29-1 and TRBJ2-3, with D hard to call. CDR3 sequence: CRPTTDTQYF. The DNA for the CDR3 is TGCAGACCTACCACAGATACGCAGTATTTT.